This T cell receptor beta chain was documented in a study of T cells in localized non-small cell lung cancer. Notes on the study in general: Turning up in adjacent lung were a median roughly 50 of the top 100 tumor clones.

About this clone: Antigen specificity is unknown.

The CDR3 runs 14 residues. The germline V gene encodes CDR1 SGHNT and CDR2 YYREEE (reference sequence). V lost 4 bases to trimming and J lost 0 bases, with 10 bases between them. TCRdb's copy holds only in-frame clones and misses some; the assay was immunoSEQ multiplex PCR. The repertoire consists of 90,000 to 95,000 clones, with approximately 90% occurring once and the leading ten covering about 16%. The sequence was obtained from a man aged 35 to 69 with stage I squamous cell lung carcinoma. Material: peripheral blood, obtained before any cancer treatment. This chain links TRBV5-4 with TRBJ1-1; possible D gene TRBD1, 6 bases. The CDR3, as DNA: TGTGCCAGCAGCGGAGGACAGATGAACACTGAAGCTTTCTTT. It specifies CASSGGQMNTEAFF.